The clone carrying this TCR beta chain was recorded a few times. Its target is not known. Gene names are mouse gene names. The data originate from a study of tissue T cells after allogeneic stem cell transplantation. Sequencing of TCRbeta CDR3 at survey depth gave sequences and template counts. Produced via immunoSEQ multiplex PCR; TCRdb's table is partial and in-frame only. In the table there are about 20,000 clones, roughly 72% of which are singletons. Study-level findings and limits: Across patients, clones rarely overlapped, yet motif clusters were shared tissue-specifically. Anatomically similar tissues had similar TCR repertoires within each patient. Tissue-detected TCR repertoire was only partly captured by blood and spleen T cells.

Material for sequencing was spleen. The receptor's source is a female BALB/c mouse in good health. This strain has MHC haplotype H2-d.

Partial CDR3 DNA: TGTGCCAGCGGTGATGCAGTCTGGGGGGCCTATGAACAGTAC. Amino acid sequence: CASGDAVWGAYEQY. In full, the CDR3 is CASGDAVWGAYEQYF. The chain links TRBV13-2 to TRBJ2-7; 8 nucleotides line up with TRBD2. From the germline J gene comes the end of the CDR3, since the read stops 1 residue before it. CDR1 is NNHNN, CDR2 SYGAGS, per germline (reference sequence). This CDR3 has 15 amino acids. Trimming removed 0 bases from V and 2 bases from J; junction bases left unmatched: 4.